The clone carrying this T cell receptor beta chain was seen only a few times. TCRdb called the RT-PCR reads again in MiXCR, with one record for every CDR3 protein. This sample has 150,000 to 200,000 distinct CDR3 sequences, with 20% to 25% found just once. This sample is drawn from a study of patients and donors after allogeneic stem cell transplantation. CDR3 length: 18 residues. The V end was cut by 0 bases, the J end by 0 bases, with 12 bases between. Germline loops: CDR1 MNHEY, CDR2 SVGAGI. Material: blood, either unsorted or a sorted T cell fraction (not recorded which). The clonotype was recovered from a human donor who was either an allogeneic HSCT recipient or a stem cell or donor lymphocyte infusion donor (not recorded which). It is not recorded whose cells these are; they may come from a transplant donor. The J gene is TRBJ2-6, the V gene TRBV6-5; perhaps TRBD2 as D (5 bases). The CDR3 nucleotides are TGTGCCAGCAGTTACTCAGAGGGCACCCCCTCTGGGGCCAACGTCCTGACTTTC. This codes for CASSYSEGTPSGANVLTF.